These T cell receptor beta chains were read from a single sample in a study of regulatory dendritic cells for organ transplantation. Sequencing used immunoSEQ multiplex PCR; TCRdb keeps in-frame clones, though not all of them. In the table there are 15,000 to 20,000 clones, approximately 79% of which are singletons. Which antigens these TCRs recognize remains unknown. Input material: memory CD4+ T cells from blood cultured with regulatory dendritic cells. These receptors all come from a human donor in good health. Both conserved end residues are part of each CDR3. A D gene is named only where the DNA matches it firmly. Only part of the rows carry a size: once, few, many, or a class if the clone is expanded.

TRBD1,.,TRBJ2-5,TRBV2,CASSEGTGDGETQYF,TGTGCCAGCAGTGAAGGGACAGGGGATGGAGAGACCCAGTACTTC
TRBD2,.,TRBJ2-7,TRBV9,CASSPTSGGYEQYF,TGTGCCAGCAGCCCGACTAGCGGGGGTTACGAGCAGTACTTC
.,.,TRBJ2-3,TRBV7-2,CASNEFPEDTQYF,TGTGCCAGCAATGAGTTCCCTGAAGATACGCAGTATTTT
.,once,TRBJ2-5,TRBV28,CASRKGLSKETQYF,TGTGCCAGCAGAAAGGGACTCTCGAAAGAGACCCAGTACTTC
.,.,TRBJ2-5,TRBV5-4,CASTDRSVRGETQYF,TGTGCCAGCACCGACAGGAGCGTCCGGGGTGAGACCCAGTACTTC
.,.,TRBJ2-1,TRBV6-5,CASTQGGSYNEQFF,TGTGCCAGCACCCAGGGGGGATCATACAATGAGCAGTTCTTC
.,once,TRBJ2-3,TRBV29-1,CSVVPTHTDTDTQYF,TGCAGCGTTGTCCCCACTCATACTGACACAGATACGCAGTATTTT
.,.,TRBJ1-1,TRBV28,CASSSWLEAFF,TGTGCCAGCAGTTCTTGGCTTGAAGCTTTCTTT
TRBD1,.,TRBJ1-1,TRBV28,CASSSGQGGRAFF,TGTGCCAGCAGTTCGGGACAGGGGGGAAGAGCTTTCTTT
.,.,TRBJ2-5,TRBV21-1,CATGRGPKAETQYF,TGTGCCACAGGAAGGGGTCCCAAAGCGGAGACCCAGTACTTC
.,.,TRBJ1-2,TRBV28,CASQFPSQMVAWDGYTF,TGTGCCAGCCAGTTTCCAAGTCAGATGGTGGCTTGGGATGGCTACACCTTC
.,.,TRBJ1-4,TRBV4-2,CASSQDWRVGNEKLFF,TGTGCCAGCAGCCAAGATTGGAGGGTCGGGAATGAAAAACTGTTTTTT
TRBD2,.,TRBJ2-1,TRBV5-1,CASSAGTPGGNEQFF,TGCGCCAGCAGTGCTGGGACGCCGGGGGGCAATGAGCAGTTCTTC
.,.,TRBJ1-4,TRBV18,CASSPTTGGPEKLFF,TGTGCCAGCTCACCGACGACAGGCGGTCCGGAAAAACTGTTTTTT
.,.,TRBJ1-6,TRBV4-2,CASSQGGVNYNSPLHF,TGTGCCAGCAGCCAAGGCGGGGTGAACTATAATTCACCCCTCCACTTT
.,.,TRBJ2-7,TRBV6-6,CASSYLFSYEQYF,TGTGCCAGCAGTTACCTTTTCTCCTACGAGCAGTACTTC
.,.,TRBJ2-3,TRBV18,CASSVSWDSTDTQYF,TGTGCCAGCTCAGTATCTTGGGACAGCACAGATACGCAGTATTTT
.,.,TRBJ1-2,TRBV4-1,CASSQGGTIYGYTF,TGCGCCAGCAGCCAAGGTGGGACGATCTATGGCTACACCTTC
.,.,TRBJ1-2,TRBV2,CASSPSIRGRGDYGYTF,TGTGCCAGCAGTCCCTCGATTCGGGGGAGAGGGGACTATGGCTACACCTTC
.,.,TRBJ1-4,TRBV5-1,CASSSTGMTNEKLFF,TGCGCCAGCAGCTCCACAGGGATGACCAATGAAAAACTGTTTTTT
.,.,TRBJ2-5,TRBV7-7,CASSLSRGGPETQYF,TGTGCTAGCAGCTTGTCGAGGGGGGGCCCAGAGACCCAGTACTTC
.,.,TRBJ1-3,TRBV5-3,CARSFCPPPGNTIYF,TGTGCCAGAAGCTTTTGTCCGCCCCCGGGAAACACCATATATTTT